The sequence of this TCR beta chain was determined in a study of T cell responses to AZD1222 COVID-19 vaccine. Whole-study findings and limits: Seropositive AZD1222 recipients at baseline numbered only 6 or 7. Nearly half of spike-specific TCRs reportedly target unmutated variant regions. Receipt of two AZD1222 doses was followed by a rise in Spike-specific TCR breadth and depth. Donor demographics were predominantly white British with a female majority; clonal diversity may be underestimated.

Germline V gene data show CDR1 as MDHEN and CDR2 as SYDVKM. The CDR3 has 16 amino acids. V was cut by 6 bases and J by 3 bases, with 17 bases left in between. The method was immunoSEQ multiplex PCR; TCRdb's version includes in-frame clones alone and lacks a portion of them. The table lists 150,000 to 200,000 clones, 90% to 95% of them singletons. About this clone itself: The antigen remains undetermined.

This rearrangement joins TRBV28 to TRBJ2-2, with TRBD2 as a possible D gene (6 bases). This TCR was recovered from an adult in good health. The sequences come from peripheral blood, collected on day 0 of AZD1222 vaccination. CDR3 coding DNA: TGTGCCAGCAGCCTCGAGTTAGCGGAGTACACCGGGGAGCTGTTTTTT. It codes for CASSLELAEYTGELFF.